Below are 20 T cell receptor beta chains sequenced from a single sample in a study. TCRdb reanalysed the RT-PCR reads using MiXCR and keeps one entry per CDR3 protein. The data show 650,000 to 800,000 distinct CDR3 sequences, with approximately 15% seen just once and just over 3.5% held by the top ten. Sequenced material: memory CD4+ T cells from blood. These receptors were taken from a female donor in good health, serving as a healthy control.

This clonotype has ten or more counts. V usage is TRBV7-3 and J usage is TRBJ2-5; no clear D gene. Per the germline V gene, CDR1 is SGHTA and CDR2 is FQGTGA. Trimming took off 5 bases at V and 1 base at J, with 8 bases between the two ends. The CDR3 has 13 amino acids. CDR3 amino acids: CASSVSPQETQYF. CDR3 sequence (DNA): TGTGCCAGCAGCGTAAGCCCCCAAGAGACCCAGTACTTC.

At least ten counts were recorded for this clonotype. The chain links TRBV4-3 to TRBJ1-2; D remains ambiguous. V lost 0 bases and J 0 bases, leaving 11 bases between the germline ends. The CDR3 totals 16 residues. Per the germline V gene, CDR1 is LGHNA and CDR2 is YSLEER. CDR3 DNA: TGCGCCAGCAGCCAAGATACTGGAGTAGCTAACTATGGCTACACCTTC. Translating gives CASSQDTGVANYGYTF.

This clonotype appeared many times. Here the CDR3 DNA reads TGTGCCAGCAGCTTGGAGTGGGGATCCGAGCAGTACTTC. As protein: CASSLEWGSEQYF. The chain recombines TRBV5-5 with TRBJ2-7; D is unresolved. Germline CDR1 is SGHKS and CDR2 is YYEKEE (reference sequence). This CDR3 has 13 amino acids. V lost 0 bases and J lost 6, with 10 bases in between.

This chain links TRBV10-3 with TRBJ2-1; no reliable D call. V lost 1 base and J lost 5, with 9 bases in between. The germline gives CDR1 ENHRY, CDR2 SYGVKD. The CDR3 spans 14 residues. DNA for the CDR3: TGTGCCATCAGTGAGTTGGCGGCTAACAATGAGCAGTTCTTC. The encoded protein is CAISELAANNEQFF.

J is TRBJ1-5 and V is TRBV3-1; 7 bases fit TRBD1. The CDR3 has 14 residues. V shed 3 bases, J shed 5 bases, and the junction held 4 bases outside the gene matches. The germline V gene has CDR1 LGHDT and CDR2 YNNKEL (reference sequence). The CDR3 coding sequence is TGTGCCAGCAGCCACACAGGGGTGGATCAGCCCCAGCATTTT. Protein sequence: CASSHTGVDQPQHF. Together with reference TRBV3-1 and TRBJ1-5, the CDR3 gives the full variable domain: DTAVSQTPKYLVTQMGNDKSIKCEQNLGHDTMYWYKQDSKKFLKIMFSYNNKELIINETVPNRFSPKSPDKAHLNLHINSLELGDSAVYFCASSHTGVDQPQHFGDGTRLSIL.

Note on this clonotype: A read error may produce the germline difference seen at one junction end. This chain links TRBV7-9 with TRBJ2-7; maybe TRBD2 (6 bases). The CDR3 covers 14 residues. Germline V CDR1 and CDR2: SEHNR, FQNEAQ (reference sequence). CDR3 in amino acids: CSSSLGGGTHEQYF. As DNA, the CDR3 is TGTTCCAGCAGCTTAGGCGGAGGGACCCACGAGCAGTACTTC.

The V and J genes are TRBV27 and TRBJ2-2, with 9 bases matching TRBD2. Germline values: CDR1 MNHEY, CDR2 SMNVEV (reference sequence). The CDR3 has 17 amino acids. V was pared by 4 bases and J by 7 bases, with 13 bases of the junction left unmatched. CDR3 sequence: CASSSLAGRRFIGELFF. In DNA form, the CDR3 reads TGTGCCAGCAGTTCCCTAGCGGGAAGGCGGTTTATCGGGGAGCTGTTTTTT.

The table lists this clonotype with many counts. The chain is built from TRBV20-1 and TRBJ1-6, with D hard to call. The V gene lost 1 base and the J gene lost 15 bases, with 19 bases spanning the gap. This CDR3 has 14 residues. The germline CDR1 and CDR2 sequences are DFQATT and SNEGSKA (reference sequence). This chain's CDR3 is CSARAPDLITGLHF. In nucleotides, the CDR3 is TGCAGTGCTAGAGCCCCCGATCTTATCACGGGCCTCCACTTT.

This clonotype appeared a few times. The DNA is omitted, as the CDR3 cannot be located on it reliably, and the CDR3 follows TCRdb's listing. The chain carries TRBV12-3 or TRBV12-4 and TRBJ2-7. The CDR3 is 12 amino acids long, termini counted. The chain's CDR3 is CASSSSAVEQYF.

This clonotype has at least ten counts. The rearrangement links TRBV5-1 to TRBJ2-1; the D gene is possibly TRBD2 (5 bases). Trimming left V 4 bases short and J 5 bases short, with 13 bases between. The CDR3 consists of 14 residues. From germline, CDR1 is SGHRS and CDR2 YFSETQ. Here the CDR3 DNA reads TGCGCCAGCAGCCCGGGATCCCAGAACAATGAGCAGTTCTTC. Amino acids: CASSPGSQNNEQFF.

The rearrangement links TRBV27 to TRBJ1-3; the D is unclear. Trimming took off 2 bases at V and 0 bases at J, with 8 bases between the two ends. The CDR3 is made up of 15 amino acids. Germline assignment: CDR1 MNHEY and CDR2 SMNVEV (reference sequence). The CDR3 nucleotides read TGTGCCAGCAGTTTAGGCCGACACTCTGGAAACACCATATATTTT. Translation: CASSLGRHSGNTIYF.

The V call is TRBV28, the J call TRBJ2-1, with a possible D match to TRBD1 (6 bases). V was trimmed by 7 bases and J by 4 bases, leaving 14 bases between them. Germline V gene data show CDR1 as MDHEN and CDR2 as SYDVKM. The CDR3 has 14 amino acids. In DNA form, the CDR3 reads TGTGCCAGCATCGGGACACTATTTTACAATGAGCAGTTCTTC. It translates to CASIGTLFYNEQFF.

The chain carries TRBV7-9 and TRBJ1-2; the D is unclear. CDR1 and CDR2 (germline): SEHNR, FQNEAQ (reference sequence). The germline V and J ends were trimmed by 5 bases and 2 bases, with 12 bases remaining between them. The CDR3 sequence is 14 residues long. For the CDR3, the DNA is TGTGCCAGCAGCCCAGTAGCAGCAAACTATGGCTACACCTTC. Translating it yields CASSPVAANYGYTF.

A few counts support this clonotype. The rearrangement joins TRBV12-3 or TRBV12-4 to TRBJ1-2; 9 bases agree with TRBD1. After removal of 4 bases from V and 7 bases from J, the junction contained 4 bases not matched to a gene. CDR3 length: 13 amino acids. The CDR3, as DNA: TGTGCCAGCAGTTGGGGACAGGGTGCTGGCTACACCTTC. It translates to CASSWGQGAGYTF.

The genes are TRBV20-1 and TRBJ1-2; D not certain. The length of the CDR3 is 12 residues. V was shortened by 3 bases and J by 5 bases, with 10 bases between the two germline ends. Germline lookup yields CDR1 DFQATT and CDR2 SNEGSKA (reference sequence). The CDR3 DNA is TGCAGTGCTAGCAGGATTTTATATGGCTACACCTTC. Its translation: CSASRILYGYTF.

This clonotype turned up a few times. The chain uses TRBV20-1 and TRBJ2-5, with TRBD2 as a possible D gene (5 bases). Trimming took 1 base from V and 0 from J, leaving 9 bases between them. Germline CDR1 and CDR2: DFQATT and SNEGSKA (reference sequence). CDR3 length equals 14 residues. The CDR3 coding sequence is TGCAGTGCTAGAGCGGAGCGGTACCAAGAGACCCAGTACTTC. Its translation: CSARAERYQETQYF.

V gene TRBV18 combines with J gene TRBJ2-3; D ambiguous. Germline-derived CDR1 and CDR2 are KGHSH and LQKENI. Deletions cut 1 base from V and 2 bases from J, with 10 bases between. The CDR3 spans 15 residues. CDR3 region: CASSPQDENTDTQYF. The CDR3 coding sequence is TGTGCCAGCTCACCACAGGACGAAAACACAGATACGCAGTATTTT.

The sample holds a few counts of this clonotype. The chain recombines TRBV11-3 with TRBJ2-2; 12 bases map to TRBD2. Germline V CDR1 and CDR2: SGHNT, YENEEA. The CDR3 runs to 17 residues. Germline trimming cut 3 bases from V and 4 bases from J; bases unmatched to any gene: 6. This CDR3 is CASSLGLTSGSTGELFF. The CDR3 DNA sequence: TGTGCCAGCAGCTTGGGTCTGACTAGCGGGAGCACCGGGGAGCTGTTTTTT.

The rearrangement uses TRBV4-3 and TRBJ1-6; 7 positions match TRBD1. This CDR3 region has 16 residues. The trim removed 0 bases at V and 10 bases at J, leaving 9 bases unmatched. Germline CDR1 reads LGHNA; CDR2 reads YSLEER. The CDR3 loop is CASSQDFKAGGSPLHF. CDR3 DNA: TGCGCCAGCAGCCAAGATTTTAAGGCAGGGGGATCACCCCTCCACTTT.

Only a few counts were recorded for this clonotype. J is TRBJ2-7 and V is TRBV5-1; TRBD1 aligns across 9 bases. Germline-derived CDR1 and CDR2 are SGHRS and YFSETQ. The CDR3 is 16 residues long. Unmatched junction bases numbered 9, after V lost 3 bases and J lost 2 bases. The CDR3 nucleotides read TGCGCCAGCAGCTCGGGGACAGGGAACCCCCCCTACGAGCAGTACTTC. Translation: CASSSGTGNPPYEQYF.